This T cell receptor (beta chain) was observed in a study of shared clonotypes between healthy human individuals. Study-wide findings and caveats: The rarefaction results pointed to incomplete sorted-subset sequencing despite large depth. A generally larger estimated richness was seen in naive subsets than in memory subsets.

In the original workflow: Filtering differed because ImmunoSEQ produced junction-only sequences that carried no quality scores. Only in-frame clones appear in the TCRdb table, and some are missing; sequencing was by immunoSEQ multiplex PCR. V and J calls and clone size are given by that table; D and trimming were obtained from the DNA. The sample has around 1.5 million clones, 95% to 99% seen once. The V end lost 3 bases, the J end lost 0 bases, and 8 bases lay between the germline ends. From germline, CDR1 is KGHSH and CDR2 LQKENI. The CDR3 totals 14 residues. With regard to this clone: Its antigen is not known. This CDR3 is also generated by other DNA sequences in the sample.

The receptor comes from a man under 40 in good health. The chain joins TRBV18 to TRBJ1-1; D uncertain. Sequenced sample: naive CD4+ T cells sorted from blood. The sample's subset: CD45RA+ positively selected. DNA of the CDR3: TGTGCCAGCTCACCCGGACGGTTGAACACTGAAGCTTTCTTT. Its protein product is CASSPGRLNTEAFF.